This T cell receptor beta chain was found in a study of OX40 agonist ivuxolimab in advanced cancers. Overall study results and limits: Specificity for antigen went undetermined in the expanded peripheral T cells. At doses 0.1 to 3.0 mg/kg, CD4+ and CD8+ clones expanded. Partly responding patients at 0.1-3.0 mg/kg showed some of the smallest clonal expansion.

The data were produced by immunoSEQ multiplex PCR, yet TCRdb's version contains in-frame clones alone and is incomplete. This table has 65,000 to 90,000 clones, about 90% appearing once. The ends were cut back, 9 bases at V and 3 bases at J, with 3 bases in the middle. Germline CDR1 and CDR2: SGHNT and YENEEA. The CDR3 sequence is 10 residues long. Notes on this clone: Antigen specificity is unknown.

The specimen was CD4+ or CD8+ T cells sorted from blood, collected in a trial of the OX40 agonist ivuxolimab. This sequence joins TRBV11-3 and TRBJ2-4; no firm D call. This TCR was recovered from an adult with an advanced solid tumor such as melanoma, head and neck, liver or kidney cancer. The DNA for the CDR3 is TGTGCCAGAAACAAAAACATTCAGTACTTC. Translating it yields CARNKNIQYF.